This T cell receptor beta chain stems from a study of blood T cell repertoires in COVID-19. In the study overall: COVID-19 samples from acute and convalescent phases originated in the United States, Italy and Spain. Sample material is recorded as cDNA or gDNA derived from T cells, B-cell-depleted T cells, or PBMCs.

Germline lookup yields CDR1 LNHDA and CDR2 SQIVND (reference sequence). The CDR3 consists of 13 residues. The ends lost 9 bases at V and 0 bases at J; junction bases unmatched: 4. The authors' processing: Amplification of reference gene primers provided the estimated nucleated cell counts. Assay: immunoSEQ multiplex PCR; the TCRdb copy retains only in-frame clones and omits some. D and trimming come from the DNA, and the V and J calls and clone size come from that table. The table records around 95,000 clones, about 77% of them present only once. This chain joins TRBV19 and TRBJ1-1; 7 bases are a match to TRBD1. Material for sequencing was peripheral blood. This clonotype was obtained from a man aged 70 or older with active or convalescent COVID-19. The CDR3 DNA reads as TGTGCCAGCGGGACAGCCATGAACACTGAAGCTTTCTTT. Translating it yields CASGTAMNTEAFF.